A selection of T cell receptor beta chains follows, all from one sample in a study of beta chain features in type 1 diabetes. The data were produced by immunoSEQ multiplex PCR, yet TCRdb's version contains in-frame clones alone and is incomplete. The repertoire consists of hundreds of thousands of clones, with about 12% occurring once and the leading ten covering more than 0.015%. Sequencing was performed on naive CD4+ T cells from blood. The receptors come from a man younger than 30 in good health. Both conserved end residues are part of each CDR3. A D gene is named only where the DNA matches it firmly.

j_call d_call v_call cdr3_aa
TRBJ2-3 TRBD2 TRBV9 CASTERSYSGSGADTQYF
TRBJ2-1 TRBD1 TRBV5-1 CASSVGTGTYNEQFF
TRBJ2-3 TRBD2 TRBV19 CASTSRLAGWADTQYF
TRBJ2-2 TRBD2 TRBV19 CASSTVGLAGDTGELFF
TRBJ2-7 TRBD1 TRBV7-2 CASSLAPPPDRAEQYF
TRBJ1-2 - TRBV28 CASSLSDRPYGYTF
TRBJ2-7 TRBD1 TRBV18 CASSPSGGYEQYF
TRBJ1-2 - TRBV7-2 CASSSYPQGGRGYTF
TRBJ2-6 - TRBV5-4 CASSLGSLPSNVLTF
TRBJ1-5 - TRBV19 CASSSQVDQPQHF
TRBJ2-7 - TRBV28 CASSLFLDRNPYEQYF
TRBJ1-1 TRBD1 TRBV30 CAWSRDRGSEAFF
TRBJ1-2 - TRBV6-1 CASSEINRENGYTF
TRBJ2-6 - TRBV6-5 CASSPLPSGANVLTF
TRBJ2-3 - TRBV5-5 CASSLDGGEITDTQYF
TRBJ2-1 - TRBV7-2 CASSSVTGFSYNEQFF
TRBJ1-6 - TRBV2 CASSEVSPLHF
TRBJ2-7 TRBD2 TRBV18 CASSPGLASSYEQYF
TRBJ1-1 - TRBV7-3 CASSVRDSGNTEAFF
TRBJ1-1 - TRBV27 CASSLSRETEAFF
TRBJ2-1 TRBD1 TRBV18 CASSPGQGSYNEQFF
TRBJ2-7 - TRBV2 CASSDLSVGSEQYF
TRBJ2-5 TRBD1 TRBV2 CASRKPGQGTQETQYF
TRBJ1-2 - TRBV2 CASSADRPHYGYTF
TRBJ2-3 - TRBV7-9 CASSSLADITDTQYF
TRBJ2-7 - TRBV19 CASRASGVRGGEQYF
TRBJ2-7 - TRBV30 CAWDLGGSSSYEQYF
TRBJ1-4 TRBD1 TRBV18 CASSPMDRSNEKLFF